The T cell receptor beta chain under discussion was sequenced for a study of a mutant IDH1 vaccine in newly diagnosed glioma. This clone was detected once. This CDR3 spans 17 amino acids. V was clipped by 0 bases and J by 0 bases; unmatched bases: 6. Germline CDR1 and CDR2: SGDLS and YYNGEE. Produced via immunoSEQ multiplex PCR; TCRdb's table is partial and in-frame only. The sample contains some 68,000 clones, 60% to 85% of which appear only once. Time point noted: baseline, week 1 (first vaccination visit). The treatment here: pre-vaccination baseline after standard-of-care therapy. The sample in question was PBMCs, obtained from a glioma patient treated with radiotherapy, temozolomide or both. This TCR was sampled from a man aged 45-65 years with glioma. The chain links TRBV9 to TRBJ1-3; TRBD1 aligns across 7 bases. This chain's CDR3 is CASSVEQGHISGNTIYF. CDR3 in DNA: TGTGCCAGCAGCGTAGAACAGGGGCACATCTCTGGAAACACCATATATTTT.